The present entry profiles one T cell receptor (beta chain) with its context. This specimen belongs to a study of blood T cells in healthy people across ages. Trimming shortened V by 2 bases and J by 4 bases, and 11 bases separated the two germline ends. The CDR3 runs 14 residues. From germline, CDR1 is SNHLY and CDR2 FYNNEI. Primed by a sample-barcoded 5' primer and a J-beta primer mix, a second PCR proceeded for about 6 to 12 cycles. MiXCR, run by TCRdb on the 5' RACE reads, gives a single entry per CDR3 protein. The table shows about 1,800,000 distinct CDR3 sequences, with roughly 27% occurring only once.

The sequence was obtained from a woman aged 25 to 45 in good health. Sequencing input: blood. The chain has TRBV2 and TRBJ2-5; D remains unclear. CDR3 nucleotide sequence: TGTGCCAGCAGTGAACTCCCGGGTGGAGAGACCCAGTACTTC. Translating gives CASSELPGGETQYF.